A single sample is the source of the 16 T cell receptor beta chains below, sequenced in a study of shared clonotypes between healthy human individuals (dated by TCRdb to 2020 to 2021). Library method: the immunoSEQ multiplex PCR assay. TCRdb mirrors the immuneACCESS table, restricted to in-frame sequences. Some clones are absent from its copies; in checked studies, under half trace to an unresolved V gene, and the reason for the others is unknown. Recorded for this sample are some 320,000 clones; roughly 91% of them occurred a single time. The ten top clones hold around 15% of the sample. The sequencing input was memory CD8+ T cells sorted from blood. Interpreted using the paper, the cell subset or site label stands for: CD45RO+ cells pooled with CCR7-negative TemRA cells. These receptors were taken from a man aged 18 to 30 in good health.

The chain combines TRBV10-2 with TRBJ1-2, with D possibly being TRBD1 (5 bases). CDR1 is WSHSY, CDR2 SAAADI, per germline. The CDR3 contains 13 residues. Trimming removed 3 bases at V and 4 bases at J, with 9 bases between. The CDR3 here is CASSDGGVYGYTF. As DNA, the CDR3 is TGCGCCAGCAGTGACGGGGGTGTCTATGGCTACACCTTC.

This chain joins TRBV5-4 and TRBJ2-7, with D tentatively TRBD1 (5 bases). Trimming took off 4 bases at V and 2 bases at J, with 13 bases between the two ends. Germline lookup yields CDR1 SGHNT and CDR2 YYREEE (reference sequence). This CDR3 is 14 amino acids long. The CDR3 here is CASSLSTGAYEQYF. In nucleotides, the CDR3 is TGTGCCAGCAGCCTAAGTACAGGAGCCTACGAGCAGTACTTC. Full variable domain (remainder filled in from reference TRBV5-4 and TRBJ2-7): ETGVTQSPTHLIKTRGQQVTLRCSSQSGHNTVSWYQQALGQGPQFIFQYYREEENGRGNFPPRFSGLQFPNYSSELNVNALELDDSALYLCASSLSTGAYEQYFGPGTRLTVT.

This chain links TRBV28 with TRBJ2-1; D not resolved. The V end lost 3 bases, the J end lost 3 bases, and 12 bases lay between the germline ends. CDR3 size: 15 residues. CDR1 is MDHEN, CDR2 SYDVKM, per germline. The CDR3 DNA is TGTGCCAGCAGTTTGAGGTTGACACACTACAATGAGCAGTTCTTC. Translated: CASSLRLTHYNEQFF.

This chain uses TRBV4-1 with TRBJ2-7; 11 nucleotides align to TRBD2. The germline CDR1 and CDR2 sequences are MGHRA and YSYEKL. The J segment lost 4 bases and the V segment lost 1 base, leaving 6 bases of the junction unmatched. The CDR3 loop spans 16 amino acids. The CDR3 DNA reads TGCGCCAGCAGCCAAGTTCTAGCGGGAGGACGGTACGAGCAGTACTTC. The encoded protein is CASSQVLAGGRYEQYF.

The CDR3 DNA sequence: TGCGCCAGCAGCCAAGATCTCTCCGGGGATTCACCCCTCCACTTT. It translates to CASSQDLSGDSPLHF. The V gene is TRBV4-3, the J gene TRBJ1-6; the D is unclear. Germline V gene data show CDR1 as LGHNA and CDR2 as YSLEER. This CDR3 has 15 residues. V shed 0 bases and J shed 8 bases, with 11 bases lying between them.

The chain uses TRBV30 and TRBJ1-6; D is unresolved. Germline CDR1 reads GTSNPN; CDR2 reads SVGIG (reference sequence). The CDR3 runs to 14 residues. The CDR3 spells CAIETVSPQLPLHF. CDR3 in DNA: TGTGCGATTGAGACGGTATCCCCTCAGTTACCCCTCCACTTT.

This clone was seen ten or more times. V and J are TRBV4-1 and TRBJ2-7, with 7 bases matching TRBD1. The CDR3 has 14 amino acids. CDR1 MGHRA and CDR2 YSYEKL come from the germline V gene. V lost 1 base to trimming and J lost 5 bases; unmatched junction nucleotides: 5. In DNA, the CDR3 is TGCGCCAGCAGCCAAGCGGACAGGATCAACGAGCAGTACTTC. Its protein product is CASSQADRINEQYF.

The V gene is TRBV29-1, the J gene TRBJ2-1; 7 bases align to TRBD2. CDR3 length equals 16 residues. CDR1 is SQVTM, CDR2 ANQGSEA, per germline. V trimming: 0 bases; J trimming: 4 bases; junction bases outside the gene matches: 9. CDR3 region: CSVEDLGRGLYNEQFF. CDR3 sequence (DNA): TGCAGCGTTGAAGATCTTGGGCGGGGGTTATACAATGAGCAGTTCTTC.

By sample share, this clone is medium-sized. The CDR3 here is CASSPTGAGDQPQHF. CDR3 DNA: TGTGCCAGCAGCCCTACCGGCGCTGGTGATCAGCCCCAGCATTTT. The genes are TRBV7-9 and TRBJ1-5; D is unclear. Germline lookup yields CDR1 SEHNR and CDR2 FQNEAQ (reference sequence). V lost 5 bases, J lost 5 bases, and 16 bases lay in between. The CDR3 consists of 15 residues.

This clone was observed once. The chain recombines TRBV9 with TRBJ2-3; D gene unclear. V was trimmed by 0 bases and J by 2 bases, leaving 10 bases between them. The germline V gene has CDR1 SGDLS and CDR2 YYNGEE. The CDR3 loop spans 15 amino acids. CDR3 in DNA: TGTGCCAGCAGCGTAGACCCCCGGACCACAGATACGCAGTATTTT. Protein product: CASSVDPRTTDTQYF.

This rearrangement joins TRBV6-6 to TRBJ2-5, with 8 bases identical to TRBD2. Per the germline V gene, CDR1 is MNHNY and CDR2 is SVGAGI (reference sequence). Trimming removed 0 bases from V and 1 base from J; junction bases left unmatched: 4. This CDR3 contains 16 residues. CDR3 nucleotides: TGTGCCAGCAGTTACTCAAGGCTAGCGGGCCAAGAGACCCAGTACTTC. Amino acids: CASSYSRLAGQETQYF.

This chain connects TRBV11-2 to TRBJ2-2; the match to TRBD1 covers 8 bases. CDR1 and CDR2 from the germline V gene are SGHAT and FQNNGV. Trimming removed 5 bases from V and 1 base from J; junction bases left unmatched: 6. This CDR3 spans 16 amino acids. This CDR3 reads CASSVEGTGNTGELFF. The CDR3 coding sequence is TGTGCCAGCAGCGTCGAGGGGACAGGGAACACCGGGGAGCTGTTTTTT.

The rearrangement links TRBV5-6 to TRBJ2-7, with TRBD2 matching over 8 bases. Germline V gene data show CDR1 as SGHDT and CDR2 as YYEEEE. The CDR3 is 15 residues long. V lost 2 bases to trimming and J lost 3 bases; unmatched junction nucleotides: 7. CDR3 nucleotide sequence: TGTGCCAGCAGCTTAATGGCGGGGGGTAGCTACGAGCAGTACTTC. This translates into CASSLMAGGSYEQYF. Filled out from reference TRBV5-6 and TRBJ2-7, the complete variable domain reads DAGVTQSPTHLIKTRGQQVTLRCSPKSGHDTVSWYQQALGQGPQFIFQYYEEEERQRGNFPDRFSGHQFPNYSSELNVNALLLGDSALYLCASSLMAGGSYEQYFGPGTRLTVT.

The V call is TRBV5-1, the J call TRBJ2-2; 12 nucleotides align to TRBD1. Trimming at V came to 4 bases and at J to 5 bases, leaving 3 bases not matched to a gene. The CDR3 consists of 15 residues. CDR1 is SGHRS and CDR2 is YFSETQ in the germline V gene. DNA of the CDR3: TGCGCCAGCAGCGGGGACAGGGGGCCTACCGGGGAGCTGTTTTTT. Protein: CASSGDRGPTGELFF.

This clone was counted a few times. The chain combines TRBV5-4 with TRBJ1-1; D not resolved. This CDR3 contains 13 residues. The V and J ends lost 3 bases and 1 base respectively, with 7 bases between them. Germline CDR1 reads SGHNT; CDR2 reads YYREEE (reference sequence). The CDR3 DNA follows: TGTGCCAGCAGCTACACAGCGAACACTGAAGCTTTCTTT. Amino acid sequence: CASSYTANTEAFF.

The V call is TRBV6-1, the J call TRBJ2-1; D not resolved. V was cut by 10 bases and J by 0 bases, with 13 bases left in between. Germline values: CDR1 MNHNS, CDR2 SASEGT. The CDR3 runs to 14 residues. CDR3 DNA: TGTGCCACGGAAACATTTCGCTCCTACAATGAGCAGTTCTTC. Translated, it gives CATETFRSYNEQFF.